Each of the 14 T cell receptor beta chains below was sequenced from the same sample in a study of sequential checkpoint blockade in melanoma. The table came from immunoSEQ multiplex PCR; TCRdb's copy has only in-frame clones and leaves some out. The data hold around 41,000 clones, with 70% to 90% observed a single time. Treatment here: randomized to nivolumab then ipilimumab (arm A) or the reverse (arm B). Sequences were derived from CD8+ T cells sorted from blood (inferred from file names), sampled from a patient given nivolumab and ipilimumab in sequence. The receptors were sampled from a human donor with melanoma.

The CDR3 coding sequence is TGTGCCAGCAGTTTCGGCGGCAACCCCTACGAGCAGTACTTC. Protein sequence: CASSFGGNPYEQYF. The rearrangement links TRBV27 to TRBJ2-7; D gene ambiguous. Trimming pared 3 bases from V and 2 bases from J, leaving 11 bases between. This CDR3 is built from 14 residues. Germline V gene sequence: CDR1 MNHEY, CDR2 SMNVEV (reference sequence).

The chain recombines TRBV29-1 with TRBJ1-2; D is uncertain. The CDR3 runs to 14 residues. Germline CDR1 reads SQVTM; CDR2 reads ANQGSEA. Between the trimmed V and J ends, which lost 3 bases and 2 bases, there was a span of 13 bases. The CDR3 here is CSVDSGLGNYGYTF. CDR3 coding DNA: TGCAGCGTTGATAGTGGACTGGGAAACTATGGCTACACCTTC.

The chain recombines TRBV7-9 with TRBJ1-4; TRBD1 matches at 10 bases. The V gene end was trimmed by 4 bases and the J gene end by 7 bases; junction bases not matched to a gene: 6. The CDR3 has 15 residues. Germline values: CDR1 SEHNR, CDR2 FQNEAQ (reference sequence). The CDR3 DNA sequence: TGTGCCAGCAGCTCGAACTGGGACAGGGGTGAAAAACTGTTTTTT. Amino acids: CASSSNWDRGEKLFF.

This chain connects TRBV20-1 to TRBJ1-1; D possibly corresponds to TRBD1 (5 bases). CDR1 is DFQATT, CDR2 SNEGSKA, per germline (reference sequence). V was cut by 5 bases and J by 7 bases, with 8 bases left in between. The CDR3 sequence is 10 residues long. As DNA, the CDR3 is TGCAGTGCTCCTGACAGTGAAGCTTTCTTT. It yields the protein CSAPDSEAFF.

The chain is built from TRBV6-5 and TRBJ2-7; the D gene is possibly TRBD1 (5 bases). Looked up from germline, CDR1 is MNHEY and CDR2 is SVGAGI. The CDR3 has 15 amino acids. V was clipped by 6 bases and J by 6 bases, with 21 bases between them. CDR3 coding DNA: TGTGCCAGCAGCCCAGGGATTGGGATGGCGCTCGAGCAGTACTTC. Translation gives CASSPGIGMALEQYF.

This clone was counted a few times. This chain's CDR3 is CASSLLLALLESHTQYF. The CDR3 bases are TGTGCCAGCAGCTTACTCCTCGCTTTGCTAGAATCGCATACGCAGTATTTT. V gene TRBV7-9 combines with J gene TRBJ2-3, with D uncertain. Germline lookup yields CDR1 SEHNR and CDR2 FQNEAQ (reference sequence). This CDR3 comprises 17 residues. Trimming removed 2 bases from V and 7 bases from J, with 22 bases in between.

The chain employs TRBV19 and TRBJ2-1, with a tentative D call TRBD2 (6 bases). V was pared by 5 bases and J by 9 bases, with 17 bases between. From germline, CDR1 is LNHDA and CDR2 SQIVND (reference sequence). The CDR3 extends over 14 amino acids. The CDR3 here is CASSLLGFGGEQFF. In nucleotides, the CDR3 is TGTGCCAGTAGTCTTCTAGGTTTCGGGGGTGAGCAGTTCTTC.

The CDR3 loop reads CASSLGGLTNEQFF. CDR3 bases: TGTGCCAGCAGCCTAGGGGGCTTAACCAATGAGCAGTTCTTC. The V gene is TRBV7-6, the J gene TRBJ2-1, with 7 bases aligning to TRBD1. There are 14 residues in the CDR3. V gave up 5 bases and J gave up 6 bases; unmatched junction bases: 7. Germline V gene data show CDR1 as SGHVS and CDR2 as FNYEAQ.

The chain joins TRBV18 to TRBJ2-5, with a possible D match to TRBD2 (5 bases). V lost 2 bases and J lost 5, with 24 bases in between. Germline V lookup: CDR1 KGHSH, CDR2 LQKENI. The CDR3 has 18 amino acids. CDR3 DNA sequence: TGTGCCAGCTCACCAATCAAACCACTAGTGTTTTCTAGGGAGACCCAGTACTTC. As protein: CASSPIKPLVFSRETQYF. Using reference TRBV18 and TRBJ2-5 for the parts outside the CDR3, the full variable domain is NAGVMQNPRHLVRRRGQEARLRCSPMKGHSHVYWYRQLPEEGLKFMVYLQKENIIDESGMPKERFSAEFPKEGPSILRIQQVVRGDSAAYFCASSPIKPLVFSRETQYFGPGTRLLVL.

This clone showed up just once. The gene calls are TRBV6-5 and TRBJ2-5; TRBD2 might be the D (7 bases). Trimming cost V 7 bases and J 7 bases, with 19 bases left between them. This CDR3 has 14 residues. Germline CDR1 is MNHEY and CDR2 is SVGAGI. The DNA of the CDR3 is TGTGCCAGCACGACCGGGGGGCGAGAAGTGACCCAGTACTTC. Translating it yields CASTTGGREVTQYF.

The chain recombines TRBV10-3 with TRBJ2-7; 13 positions match TRBD2. The CDR3 totals 19 residues. Trimming at V came to 0 bases and at J to 5 bases, leaving 13 bases not matched to a gene. The germline V gene encodes CDR1 ENHRY and CDR2 SYGVKD. The CDR3 sequence: CAISESMTSGRTGGDEQYV. CDR3 DNA sequence: TGTGCCATCAGTGAGTCGATGACTAGCGGGAGGACCGGGGGGGACGAGCAGTACGTC.

This clone has only one observation. The chain carries TRBV25-1 and TRBJ1-5; 8 positions match TRBD1. In germline, CDR1 is MGHDK, CDR2 SYGVNS. The CDR3 spans 13 residues. Unmatched junction bases numbered 3, after V lost 5 bases and J lost 6 bases. The CDR3 DNA follows: TGTGCCAGCAGTTCGGGGACAGGTCAGCCCCAGCATTTT. Its translation is CASSSGTGQPQHF.

The chain joins TRBV27 to TRBJ2-5; D ambiguous. The assigned J gene may be wrong: the sequence end matches TRBJ2-7 better. Germline CDR1 MNHEY, CDR2 SMNVEV (reference sequence). The CDR3 has 13 residues. The CDR3 protein is CASSLHSPYEQYF. CDR3 DNA: TGTGCCAGCAGTTTACACAGTCCCTACGAGCAGTACTTC.

The chain recombines TRBV28 with TRBJ1-1, with D uncertain. Germline CDR1 reads MDHEN; CDR2 reads SYDVKM. The V and J ends lost 5 bases and 1 base respectively, with 8 bases between them. The CDR3 consists of 13 residues. CDR3 in DNA: TGTGCCAGCAGTCGTGCAGGGAACACTGAAGCTTTCTTT. Protein sequence: CASSRAGNTEAFF.